A selection of T cell receptor beta chains follows, all from one sample in a study of T cell repertoires in cytomegalovirus infection. No antigen has been assigned to these receptors. Each CDR3 protein is one row after TCRdb ran MiXCR on the reads. The sample lists roughly 570,000 distinct CDR3 sequences, around two fifths occurring once. The source material was cultured PBMCs, sampled from culture after CMV antigen stimulation. These receptors originate from a human donor in good health (CMV status not recorded). Some clones in this sample may be carry-over from other donors' samples. CDR3s leave out the opening cysteine and the closing phenylalanine or tryptophan. Each record gives: V gene, J gene, CDR3 protein.

TRBV4-3	TRBJ2-1	ASSQGALAGAGNEQF
TRBV7-2	TRBJ2-2	ASSPTLGQKNTGELF
TRBV20-1	TRBJ1-1	SARGWGNTEAF
TRBV4-1	TRBJ2-5	ASSQVPGPTETQY
TRBV12-3/TRBV12-4	TRBJ2-2	ASRGGELF
TRBV7-2	TRBJ2-5	ASSSSGTETQY
TRBV7-2	TRBJ2-1	ASTDRGFYNEQF
TRBV7-2	TRBJ2-7	ASSLGPGGSYEQY
TRBV7-9	TRBJ2-1	ASSLFGDLNEQF
TRBV7-2	TRBJ2-1	ASSLVGGYYNEQF
TRBV6-1	TRBJ2-7	ASSDILGPSGLGSYEQY
TRBV14	TRBJ2-7	ASSFSGTSSYEQY
TRBV6-2/TRBV6-3	TRBJ2-1	ASSYRAGGPNNEQF
TRBV27	TRBJ2-3	ASSVAGGRTDTQY
TRBV7-2	TRBJ2-2	ASRVGGSAGELS
TRBV10-3	TRBJ2-7	AIRMGWGTAGEQY
TRBV28	TRBJ1-5	ASRVNRGVGVNQPQH
TRBV7-8	TRBJ2-1	ASSSRGQF
TRBV18	TRBJ2-7	ASSPSTGWYEQY
TRBV27	TRBJ2-1	ASSSGTSGSPDHNEQF
TRBV20-1	TRBJ1-1	SSLRGQSGTEAF
TRBV28	TRBJ2-5	ASSEDRVETQY
TRBV7-9	TRBJ1-3	ASSLIGTHGNTIY